The 27 T cell receptor beta chains below come from one sample, sequenced in a study of technical replicates of blood from several donors. Sequenced by immunoSEQ multiplex PCR; TCRdb stores in-frame clones only, minus some. This sample has 50,000 to 60,000 clones, with about nine tenths found just once. Sequencing was performed on PBMCs. The source of these receptors is a human donor in good health. Some clones in this sample may be carry-over from other donors' samples.

The table lists this clone with a count of one. The gene calls are TRBV2 and TRBJ1-1, with TRBD1 as a possible D gene (6 bases). The CDR3 has 16 amino acids. Germline CDR1 and CDR2: SNHLY and FYNNEI. Deletions cut 6 bases from V and 6 bases from J, with 23 bases between. The CDR3 DNA reads as TGTGCCAGCAGGGCCGCGGGGGGGGGCCTAGGGGCTGAAGCTTTCTTT. It yields the protein CASRAAGGGLGAEAFF.

The chain couples TRBV18 to TRBJ1-5; D is possibly TRBD1 (5 bases). This CDR3 is built from 15 residues. Trimming took 5 bases from V and 0 from J, leaving 11 bases between them. The germline CDR1 and CDR2 sequences are KGHSH and LQKENI. CDR3 in amino acids: CASSGADYSNQPQHF. The DNA of the CDR3 is TGTGCCAGCTCAGGGGCGGACTATAGCAATCAGCCCCAGCATTTT.

This clone came up once. This chain links TRBV23-1 with TRBJ2-7, with D possibly TRBD2 on 5 matching bases. TRBV23-1 is an ORF, with its function uncertain. The V end was cut by 4 bases, the J end by 0 bases, with 16 bases between. This CDR3 is 16 amino acids long. CDR3 loop: CASSLSEDGLSYEQYF. CDR3 in DNA: TGCGCCAGCAGTCTATCCGAGGACGGACTCTCCTACGAGCAGTACTTC.

The count of this clone is one. The CDR3 DNA reads as TGCGCCAGCAGCCAAGGAGGGGGAACGGAGACCCAGTACTTC. This codes for CASSQGGGTETQYF. The chain joins TRBV4-1 to TRBJ2-5, with D perhaps matching TRBD1 (6 bases). The CDR3 is 14 amino acids. Germline V gene data show CDR1 as MGHRA and CDR2 as YSYEKL. V lost 1 base, J lost 5 bases, and 11 bases lay in between.

V and J are TRBV11-2 and TRBJ2-7, with D possibly matching TRBD2 (5 bases). V lost 4 bases and J 5 bases, leaving 9 bases between the germline ends. The CDR3 consists of 12 residues. The V gene's germline CDR1 is SGHAT and CDR2 FQNNGV. This CDR3 reads CASSSMGDEQYF. The CDR3 DNA sequence: TGTGCCAGCAGCTCCATGGGAGACGAGCAGTACTTC.

This clone was counted once. V gene TRBV7-2 combines with J gene TRBJ2-1, with 10 bases matching TRBD2. V shed 6 bases and J 3 bases; nucleotides not matched to a gene: 5. The germline gives CDR1 SGHTA, CDR2 FQGNSA. The CDR3 extends over 15 amino acids. The CDR3 here is CASREAGGRYNEQFF. In DNA form, the CDR3 reads TGTGCCAGCAGGGAAGCGGGGGGGCGCTACAATGAGCAGTTCTTC.

The rearrangement uses TRBV5-1 and TRBJ1-1, with D uncertain. From germline, CDR1 is SGHRS and CDR2 YFSETQ. Trimming shortened V by 5 bases and J by 10 bases, and 18 bases separated the two germline ends. This CDR3 spans 13 amino acids. The CDR3 reads CASSFEPHSGAFF. In DNA, the CDR3 is TGCGCCAGCAGTTTTGAACCGCACTCGGGAGCTTTCTTT.

This clone is deemed medium-sized. The chain is built from TRBV4-2 and TRBJ2-7; 11 bases align to TRBD2. Germline loops: CDR1 LGHNA, CDR2 YNFKEQ. The CDR3 has 15 residues. V was clipped by 0 bases and J by 4 bases; unmatched bases: 2. CDR3 residues: CASSQDTSGSYEQYF. CDR3 coding DNA: TGTGCCAGCAGCCAAGATACTAGCGGGAGTTACGAGCAGTACTTC.

This clone showed up just once. The chain recombines TRBV4-3 with TRBJ1-1; 7 bases fit TRBD1. Per the germline V gene, CDR1 is LGHNA and CDR2 is YSLEER. J gave up 1 base and V 0 bases, and 8 bases lay outside the gene matches. There are 17 residues in the CDR3. CDR3 in DNA: TGCGCCAGCAGCCAAGATTGGGCAGGGGGTACGAACACTGAAGCTTTCTTT. Protein product: CASSQDWAGGTNTEAFF.

The rearrangement uses TRBV9 and TRBJ2-1, with TRBD2 matching over 11 bases. Germline V lookup: CDR1 SGDLS, CDR2 YYNGEE. Trimming cost V 4 bases and J 4 bases; bases outside gene matches: 13. The CDR3 is 18 residues long. The CDR3, as DNA: TGTGCCAGCAGCAAAGTAGGATCCGGGACTAGCGGTTACAATGAGCAGTTCTTC. Residues: CASSKVGSGTSGYNEQFF.

The CDR3 spells CAWSGSGGAGNTIYF. The CDR3 DNA reads TGTGCCTGGAGTGGCTCGGGGGGGGCTGGAAACACCATATATTTT. The rearrangement uses TRBV30 and TRBJ1-3; D perhaps matches TRBD1 (5 bases). V dropped 1 base and J dropped 2 bases, with 12 bases sitting between them. The CDR3 spans 15 residues. Germline CDR1 reads GTSNPN; CDR2 reads SVGIG (reference sequence).

V gene TRBV6-1 combines with J gene TRBJ1-2; TRBD1 is a possible D gene (5 bases). CDR1 and CDR2 (germline): MNHNS, SASEGT. V lost 2 bases and J lost 4, with 11 bases in between. This CDR3 comprises 14 residues. The CDR3 sequence: CASSEWGGTYGYTF. The CDR3 DNA sequence: TGTGCCAGCAGTGAATGGGGGGGGACCTATGGCTACACCTTC.

The rearrangement links TRBV7-2 to TRBJ2-3; possibly TRBD2 for D (6 bases). With 6 bases removed from V and 5 bases from J, the gap between germline ends came to 15 bases. Germline V lookup: CDR1 SGHTA, CDR2 FQGNSA. The CDR3 sequence is 14 residues long. The DNA of the CDR3 is TGTGCCAGCAGTGTAGGCGGGGCGGTAGATACGCAGTATTTT. Its protein is CASSVGGAVDTQYF.

The rearrangement uses TRBV7-9 and TRBJ2-1, with a weak D call TRBD2 (6 bases). The V gene lost 1 base and the J gene lost 6 bases, with 16 bases spanning the gap. Germline values: CDR1 SEHNR, CDR2 FQNEAQ (reference sequence). There are 16 residues in the CDR3. Here the CDR3 reads CASSLVVTSSRNEQFF. CDR3 bases: TGTGCCAGCAGCTTAGTGGTGACTAGTAGCCGCAATGAGCAGTTCTTC.

The CDR3 is CASSVARDRGHYQPQHF. In nucleotides, the CDR3 is TGCGCCAGCAGCGTAGCCCGGGACAGGGGGCACTATCAGCCCCAGCATTTT. The V call is TRBV5-1, the J call TRBJ1-5; 12 bases fit TRBD1. Germline V gene sequence: CDR1 SGHRS, CDR2 YFSETQ. The CDR3 spans 17 residues. Germline trimming cut 4 bases from V and 5 bases from J; bases unmatched to any gene: 10.

The chain employs TRBV10-1 and TRBJ1-5; 10 bases line up with TRBD1. Germline lookup yields CDR1 WNHNN and CDR2 SYGVQD (reference sequence). CDR3 length equals 14 residues. Trimming at V came to 4 bases and at J to 5 bases, leaving 2 bases not matched to a gene. Here the CDR3 reads CASSGTGGDQPQHF. CDR3 nucleotides: TGCGCCAGCAGTGGGACAGGGGGGGATCAGCCCCAGCATTTT.

This rearrangement joins TRBV5-6 to TRBJ2-7; D is undetermined. Trimming took 3 bases from V and 0 from J, leaving 7 bases between them. This CDR3 has 13 residues. Germline V gene data show CDR1 as SGHDT and CDR2 as YYEEEE. The CDR3 reads CASSSLSSYEQYF. DNA for the CDR3: TGTGCCAGCAGCTCCTTGAGCTCCTACGAGCAGTACTTC.

This chain links TRBV5-1 with TRBJ2-7; no clear D gene. Trimming took 5 bases from V and 3 from J, leaving 12 bases between them. The CDR3 totals 13 residues. Germline CDR1 is SGHRS and CDR2 is YFSETQ. CDR3 bases: TGCGCCAGCAGGGGCGAGAATAACTACGAGCAGTACTTC. The encoded protein is CASRGENNYEQYF.

The chain combines TRBV4-3 with TRBJ2-1, with TRBD2 matching over 12 bases. The CDR3 has 15 residues. The germline V gene has CDR1 LGHNA and CDR2 YSLEER. The junction had 3 bases not matched to a gene; V was cut back by 0 bases and J by 9 bases. The CDR3 DNA reads TGCGCCAGCAGCCAAGAACTAGCGGGAGGCACTGAGCAGTTCTTC. Translated, it gives CASSQELAGGTEQFF.

CDR3 coding DNA: TGTGCCAGCAGCCAGGGACTAGCGGGGCCTAGCACAGATACGCAGTATTTT. It is translated as CASSQGLAGPSTDTQYF. The chain combines TRBV4-2 with TRBJ2-3, with TRBD2 matching over 13 bases. With 3 bases clipped from V and 0 bases from J, the junction kept 3 bases outside the gene matches. The CDR3 is made up of 17 amino acids. Germline V gene lookup returns CDR1 LGHNA and CDR2 YNFKEQ.

This clone was seen a few times. The chain combines TRBV28 with TRBJ1-4; maybe TRBD1 (6 bases). V was cut by 2 bases and J by 8 bases, with 15 bases left in between. The CDR3 sequence is 15 residues long. Germline V CDR1 and CDR2: MDHEN, SYDVKM. In nucleotides, the CDR3 is TGTGCCAGCAGTTTAGTGGGGGCCAAGGAGGAAAAACTGTTTTTT. This codes for CASSLVGAKEEKLFF.

DNA for the CDR3: TGTGCCAGCAGGGAGGCCCGGGGGAGAGGATCACCCCTCCACTTT. Its translation: CASREARGRGSPLHF. This sequence joins TRBV7-9 and TRBJ1-6; the D gene is possibly TRBD1 (5 bases). V gave up 6 bases and J gave up 10 bases, with 19 bases separating them. Germline V gives CDR1 SEHNR, CDR2 FQNEAQ (reference sequence). The CDR3 covers 15 residues.

This chain uses TRBV9 with TRBJ1-2; weak D call: TRBD1 (6 bases). This CDR3 has 14 residues. Looked up from germline, CDR1 is SGDLS and CDR2 is YYNGEE. Trimming took 4 bases from V and 8 from J, leaving 18 bases between them. CDR3 amino acids: CASSPGLGGQGYTF. CDR3 in DNA: TGTGCCAGCAGCCCAGGGCTGGGGGGGCAAGGCTACACCTTC.

The chain uses TRBV11-2 and TRBJ1-4; the D is unclear. The length of the CDR3 is 12 residues. V dropped 4 bases and J dropped 8 bases, with 8 bases sitting between them. Germline V gene data show CDR1 as SGHAT and CDR2 as FQNNGV. Here the CDR3 reads CASSWASEKLFF. Here the CDR3 DNA reads TGTGCCAGCAGCTGGGCATCGGAAAAACTGTTTTTT.

The chain employs TRBV5-6 and TRBJ1-3, with TRBD1 matching 8 bases. The CDR3 consists of 18 residues. V was pared by 3 bases and J by 0 bases, with 11 bases of the junction left unmatched. CDR1 SGHDT and CDR2 YYEEEE come from the germline V gene. CDR3 in DNA: TGTGCCAGCAGCTACCTTTTGACAGGGGCTGTCTCTGGAAACACCATATATTTT. Protein: CASSYLLTGAVSGNTIYF.

This clone was counted a few times. The chain joins TRBV7-9 to TRBJ2-7, with TRBD1 as a possible D gene (6 bases). The V gene lost 1 base and the J gene lost 1 base, with 11 bases spanning the gap. From germline, CDR1 is SEHNR and CDR2 FQNEAQ (reference sequence). The CDR3 has 15 amino acids. The CDR3 bases are TGTGCCAGCAGCTTAGGGGCAGGGGCATCCTACGAGCAGTACTTC. This sequence encodes CASSLGAGASYEQYF.

This clone was found once. This chain links TRBV7-3 with TRBJ2-5; no firm D call. Deletions cut 0 bases from V and 2 bases from J, with 4 bases between. The CDR3 loop spans 13 amino acids. CDR1 and CDR2 from the germline V gene are SGHTA and FQGTGA. CDR3 sequence: CASSLTRQETQYF. The CDR3 DNA is TGTGCCAGCAGCTTAACGAGGCAAGAGACCCAGTACTTC.